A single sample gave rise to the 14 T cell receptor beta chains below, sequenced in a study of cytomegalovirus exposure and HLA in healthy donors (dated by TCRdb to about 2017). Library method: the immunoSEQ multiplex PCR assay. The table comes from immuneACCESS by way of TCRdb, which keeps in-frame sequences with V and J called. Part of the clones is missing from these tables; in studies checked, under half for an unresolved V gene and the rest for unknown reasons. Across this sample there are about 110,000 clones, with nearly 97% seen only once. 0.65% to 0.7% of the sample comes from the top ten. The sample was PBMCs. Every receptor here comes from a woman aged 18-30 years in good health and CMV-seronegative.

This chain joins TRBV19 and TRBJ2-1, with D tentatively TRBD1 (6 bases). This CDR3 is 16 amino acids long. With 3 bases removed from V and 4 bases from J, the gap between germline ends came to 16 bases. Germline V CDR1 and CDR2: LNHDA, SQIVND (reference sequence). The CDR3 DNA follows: TGTGCCAGTAGTATCGCCTCAGGGACACATTACAATGAGCAGTTCTTC. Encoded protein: CASSIASGTHYNEQFF.

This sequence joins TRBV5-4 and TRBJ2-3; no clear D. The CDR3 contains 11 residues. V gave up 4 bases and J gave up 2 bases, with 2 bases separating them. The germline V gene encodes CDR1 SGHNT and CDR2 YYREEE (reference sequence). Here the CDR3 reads CASSLTDTQYF. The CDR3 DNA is TGTGCCAGCAGCCTCACAGATACGCAGTATTTT.

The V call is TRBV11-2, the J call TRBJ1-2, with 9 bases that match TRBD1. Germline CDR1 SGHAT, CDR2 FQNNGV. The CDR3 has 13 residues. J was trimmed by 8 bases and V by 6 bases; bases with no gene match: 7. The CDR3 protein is CASRPGQGLGYTF. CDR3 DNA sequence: TGTGCCAGCAGACCGGGACAGGGATTGGGCTACACCTTC.

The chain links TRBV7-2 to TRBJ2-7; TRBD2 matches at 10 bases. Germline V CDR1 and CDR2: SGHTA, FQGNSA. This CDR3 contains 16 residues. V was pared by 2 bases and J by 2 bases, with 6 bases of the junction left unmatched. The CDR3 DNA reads TGTGCCAGCAGCTTAATATCTCTAGCGGGGGCCTACGAGCAGTACTTC. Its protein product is CASSLISLAGAYEQYF. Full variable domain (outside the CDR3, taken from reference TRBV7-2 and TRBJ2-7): GAGVSQSPSNKVTEKGKDVELRCDPISGHTALYWYRQSLGQGLEFLIYFQGNSAPDKSGLPSDRFSAERTGGSVSTLTIQRTQQEDSAVYLCASSLISLAGAYEQYFGPGTRLTVT.

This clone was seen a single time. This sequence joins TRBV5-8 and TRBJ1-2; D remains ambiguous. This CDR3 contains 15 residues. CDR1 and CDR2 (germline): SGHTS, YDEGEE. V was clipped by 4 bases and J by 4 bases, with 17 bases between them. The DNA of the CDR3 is TGTGCCAGCAGCCCCACCCCCGGGGAAATCTATGGCTACACCTTC. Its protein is CASSPTPGEIYGYTF.

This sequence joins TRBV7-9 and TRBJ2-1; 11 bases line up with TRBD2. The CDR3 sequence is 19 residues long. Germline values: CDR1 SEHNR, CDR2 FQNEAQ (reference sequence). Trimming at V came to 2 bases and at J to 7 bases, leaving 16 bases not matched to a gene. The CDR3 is CASSLKTSGVEFGKNEQFF. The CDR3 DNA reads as TGTGCCAGCAGCTTAAAGACTAGCGGGGTAGAGTTCGGGAAGAATGAGCAGTTCTTC.

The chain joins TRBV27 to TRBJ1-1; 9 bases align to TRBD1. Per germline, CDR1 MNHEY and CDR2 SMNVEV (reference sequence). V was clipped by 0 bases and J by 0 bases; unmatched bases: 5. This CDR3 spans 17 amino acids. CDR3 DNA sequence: TGTGCCAGCAGTTTATCGATTACAGGGGGCATGAACACTGAAGCTTTCTTT. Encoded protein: CASSLSITGGMNTEAFF.

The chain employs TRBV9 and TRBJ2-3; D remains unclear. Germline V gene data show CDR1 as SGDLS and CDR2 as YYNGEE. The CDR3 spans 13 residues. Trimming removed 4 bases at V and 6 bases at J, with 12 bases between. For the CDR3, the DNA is TGTGCCAGCAGCAGTCCGAGATCCGATACGCAGTATTTT. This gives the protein CASSSPRSDTQYF.

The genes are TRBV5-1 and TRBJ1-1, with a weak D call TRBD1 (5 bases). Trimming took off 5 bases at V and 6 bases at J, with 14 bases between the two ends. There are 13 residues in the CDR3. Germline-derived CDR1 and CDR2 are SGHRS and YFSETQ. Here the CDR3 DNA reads TGCGCCAGCAGTAGGGCGGGGACCGCTGAAGCTTTCTTT. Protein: CASSRAGTAEAFF. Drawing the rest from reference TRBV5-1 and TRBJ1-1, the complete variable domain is KAGVTQTPRYLIKTRGQQVTLSCSPISGHRSVSWYQQTPGQGLQFLFEYFSETQRNKGNFPGRFSGRQFSNSRSEMNVSTLELGDSALYLCASSRAGTAEAFFGQGTRLTVV.

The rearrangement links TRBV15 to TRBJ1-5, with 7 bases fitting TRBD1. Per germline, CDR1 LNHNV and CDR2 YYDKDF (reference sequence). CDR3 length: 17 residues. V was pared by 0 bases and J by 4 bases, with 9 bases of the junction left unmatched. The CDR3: CATSRDRGDSGNQPQHF. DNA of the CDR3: TGTGCCACCAGCAGAGATAGAGGGGACAGTGGGAATCAGCCCCAGCATTTT.

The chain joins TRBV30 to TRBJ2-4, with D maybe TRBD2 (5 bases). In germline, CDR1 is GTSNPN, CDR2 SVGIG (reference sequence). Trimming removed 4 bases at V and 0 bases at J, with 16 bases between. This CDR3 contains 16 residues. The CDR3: CAWMAAGGLAKNIQYF. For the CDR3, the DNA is TGTGCCTGGATGGCCGCCGGCGGGCTAGCCAAAAACATTCAGTACTTC.

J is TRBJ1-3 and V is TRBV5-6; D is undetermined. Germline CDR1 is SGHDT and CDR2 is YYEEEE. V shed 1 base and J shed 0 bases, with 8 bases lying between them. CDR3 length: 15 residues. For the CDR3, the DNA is TGTGCCAGCAGCTTGAGTCTGAGCTCTGGAAACACCATATATTTT. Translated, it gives CASSLSLSSGNTIYF. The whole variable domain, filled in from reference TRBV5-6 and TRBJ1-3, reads DAGVTQSPTHLIKTRGQQVTLRCSPKSGHDTVSWYQQALGQGPQFIFQYYEEEERQRGNFPDRFSGHQFPNYSSELNVNALLLGDSALYLCASSLSLSSGNTIYFGEGSWLTVV.

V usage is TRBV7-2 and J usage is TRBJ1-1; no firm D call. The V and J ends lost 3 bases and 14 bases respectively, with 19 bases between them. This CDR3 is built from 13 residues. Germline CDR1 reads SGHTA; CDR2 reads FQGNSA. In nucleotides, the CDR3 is TGTGCCAGCAGCTTCCTACCCCCGAGACTAGCATTCTTT. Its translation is CASSFLPPRLAFF.

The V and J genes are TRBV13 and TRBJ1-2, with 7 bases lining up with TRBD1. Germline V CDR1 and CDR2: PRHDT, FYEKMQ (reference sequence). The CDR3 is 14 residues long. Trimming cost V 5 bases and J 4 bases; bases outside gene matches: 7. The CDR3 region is CASSRDRAGYGYTF. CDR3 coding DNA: TGTGCCAGCAGCCGAGACAGGGCGGGCTATGGCTACACCTTC.